This T cell receptor (beta chain) derives from a study of technical replicates of blood from a few donors. Method: immunoSEQ multiplex PCR; TCRdb's copy keeps in-frame clones and lacks some. The sample lists tens of thousands of clones; 95% were seen once. CDR1 is SGHVS and CDR2 is FQNEAQ in the germline V gene. The CDR3 is made up of 14 amino acids. Trimming cost V 5 bases and J 10 bases; bases outside gene matches: 9. The TCR sequence derives from a human donor in good health. The chain has TRBV7-8 and TRBJ2-1; 9 bases are a match to TRBD2. Sequenced sample: T cells isolated from PBMCs. CDR3 loop: CASSRGLALGEQFF. The CDR3 DNA is TGTGCCAGCAGCCGGGGACTAGCCTTGGGCGAGCAGTTCTTC.